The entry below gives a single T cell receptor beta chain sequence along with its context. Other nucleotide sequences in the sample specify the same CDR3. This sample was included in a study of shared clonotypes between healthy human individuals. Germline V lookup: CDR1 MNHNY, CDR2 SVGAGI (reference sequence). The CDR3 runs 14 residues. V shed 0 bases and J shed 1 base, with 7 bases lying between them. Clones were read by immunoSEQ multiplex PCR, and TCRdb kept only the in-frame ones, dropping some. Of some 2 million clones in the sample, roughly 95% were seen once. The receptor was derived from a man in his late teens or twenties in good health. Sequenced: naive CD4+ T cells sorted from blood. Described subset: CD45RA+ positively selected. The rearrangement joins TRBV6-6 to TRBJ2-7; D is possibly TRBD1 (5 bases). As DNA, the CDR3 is TGTGCCAGCAGTTACTCGGCAGGGTCCTACGAGCAGTACTTC. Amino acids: CASSYSAGSYEQYF.